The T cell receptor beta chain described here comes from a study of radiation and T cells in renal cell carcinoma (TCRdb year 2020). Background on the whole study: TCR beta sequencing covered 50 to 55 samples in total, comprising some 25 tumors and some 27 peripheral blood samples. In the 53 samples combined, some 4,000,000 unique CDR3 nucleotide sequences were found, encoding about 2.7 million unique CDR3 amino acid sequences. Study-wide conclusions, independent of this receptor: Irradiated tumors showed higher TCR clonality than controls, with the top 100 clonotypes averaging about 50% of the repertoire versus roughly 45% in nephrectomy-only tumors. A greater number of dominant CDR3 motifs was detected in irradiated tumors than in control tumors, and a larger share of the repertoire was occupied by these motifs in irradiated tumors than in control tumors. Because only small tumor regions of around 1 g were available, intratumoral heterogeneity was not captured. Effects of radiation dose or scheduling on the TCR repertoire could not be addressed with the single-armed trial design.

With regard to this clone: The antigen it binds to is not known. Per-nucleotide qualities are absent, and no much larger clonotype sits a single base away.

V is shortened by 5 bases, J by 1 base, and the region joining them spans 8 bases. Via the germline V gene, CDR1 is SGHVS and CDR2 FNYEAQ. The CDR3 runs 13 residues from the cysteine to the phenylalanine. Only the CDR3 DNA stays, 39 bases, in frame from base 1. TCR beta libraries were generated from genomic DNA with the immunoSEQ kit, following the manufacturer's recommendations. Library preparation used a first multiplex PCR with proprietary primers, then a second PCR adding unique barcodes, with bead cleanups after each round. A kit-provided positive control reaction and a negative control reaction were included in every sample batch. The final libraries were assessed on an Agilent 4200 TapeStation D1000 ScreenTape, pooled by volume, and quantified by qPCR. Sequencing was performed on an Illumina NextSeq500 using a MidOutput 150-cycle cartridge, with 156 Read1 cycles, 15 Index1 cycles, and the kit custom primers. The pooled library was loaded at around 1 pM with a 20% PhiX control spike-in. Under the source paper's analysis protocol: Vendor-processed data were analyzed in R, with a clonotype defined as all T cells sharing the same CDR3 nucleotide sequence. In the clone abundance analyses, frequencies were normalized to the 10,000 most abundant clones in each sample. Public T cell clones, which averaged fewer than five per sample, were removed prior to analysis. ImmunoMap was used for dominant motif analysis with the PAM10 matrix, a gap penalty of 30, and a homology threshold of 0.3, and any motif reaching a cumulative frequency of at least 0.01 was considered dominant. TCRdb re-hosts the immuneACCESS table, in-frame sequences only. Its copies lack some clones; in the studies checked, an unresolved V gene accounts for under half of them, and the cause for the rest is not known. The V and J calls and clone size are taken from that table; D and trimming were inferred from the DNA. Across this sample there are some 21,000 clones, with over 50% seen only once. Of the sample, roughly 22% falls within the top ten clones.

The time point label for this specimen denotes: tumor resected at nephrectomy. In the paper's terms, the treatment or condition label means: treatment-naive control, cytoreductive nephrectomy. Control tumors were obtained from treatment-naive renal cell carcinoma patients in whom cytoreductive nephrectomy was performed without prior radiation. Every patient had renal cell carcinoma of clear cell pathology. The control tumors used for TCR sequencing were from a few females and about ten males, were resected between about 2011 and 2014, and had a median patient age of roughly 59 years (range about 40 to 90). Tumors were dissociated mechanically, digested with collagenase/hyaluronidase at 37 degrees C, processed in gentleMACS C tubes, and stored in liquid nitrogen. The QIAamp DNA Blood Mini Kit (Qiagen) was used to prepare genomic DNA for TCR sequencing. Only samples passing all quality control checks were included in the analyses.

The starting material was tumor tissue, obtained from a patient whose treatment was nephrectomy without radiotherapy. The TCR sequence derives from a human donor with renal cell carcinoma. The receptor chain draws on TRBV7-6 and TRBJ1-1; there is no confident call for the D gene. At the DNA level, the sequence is TGTGCCAGCAGCGCCAAAGGGAACACTGAAGCTTTCTTT. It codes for CASSAKGNTEAFF.